The entry that follows covers one T cell receptor (beta chain) sequence. This CDR3 has 18 residues. Unmatched junction bases numbered 9, after V lost 5 bases and J lost 2 bases. Germline CDR1 and CDR2: KGHSH and LQKENI. These data originate in a study of blood T cell repertoires in COVID-19. Overall study: The study drew acute and convalescent COVID-19 samples from the United States, Italy and Spain. Sample material is recorded as cDNA or gDNA derived from T cells, B-cell-depleted T cells, or PBMCs.

The assay was immunoSEQ multiplex PCR, and TCRdb's table has in-frame clones only and misses some. This sample has 70,000 to 85,000 clones; 91% occur once, and the top ten carry around 4.7%. Sequences were obtained from peripheral blood. The sequence was collected from a woman aged 55-75 years with active COVID-19. The chain employs TRBV18 and TRBJ1-6; 10 nucleotides match TRBD1. This chain's CDR3 is CASSYTGGQGAYNSPLHF. CDR3 DNA: TGTGCCAGCTCATATACCGGAGGACAGGGGGCCTATAATTCACCCCTCCACTTT.